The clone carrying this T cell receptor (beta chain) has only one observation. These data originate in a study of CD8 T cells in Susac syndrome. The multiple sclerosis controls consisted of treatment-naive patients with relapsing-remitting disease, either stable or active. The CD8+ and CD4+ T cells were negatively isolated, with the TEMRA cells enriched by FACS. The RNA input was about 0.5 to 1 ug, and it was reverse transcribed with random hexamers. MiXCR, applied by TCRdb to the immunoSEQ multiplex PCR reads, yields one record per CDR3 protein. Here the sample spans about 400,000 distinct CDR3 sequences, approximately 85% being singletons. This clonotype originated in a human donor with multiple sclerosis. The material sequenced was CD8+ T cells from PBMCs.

The CDR3 DNA follows: TGTGCCAGCAGTGAACCAGTCTCTGGAAACACCATATATTTT. As protein: CASSEPVSGNTIYF. V usage is TRBV2 and J usage is TRBJ1-3, with D hard to call. In germline, CDR1 is SNHLY, CDR2 FYNNEI. This CDR3 is 14 amino acids long. Trimming shortened V by 2 bases and J by 0 bases, and 5 bases separated the two germline ends. Complete variable domain (other parts from reference TRBV2 and TRBJ1-3): EPEVTQTPSHQVTQMGQEVILRCVPISNHLYFYWYRQILGQKVEFLVSFYNNEISEKSEIFDDQFSVERPDGSNFTLKIRSTKLEDSAMYFCASSEPVSGNTIYFGEGSWLTVV.